This TCR beta chain was profiled in a study of shared clonotypes between healthy human individuals. Background on the study: CD4 naive cells filled three plates per donor, CD4 memory three, CD8 naive two and CD8 memory one.

The V and J ends lost 3 bases and 6 bases respectively, with 14 bases between them. Germline V gene data show CDR1 as WSHSY and CDR2 as SAAADI. This CDR3 is built from 14 residues. Notes on this clone: Antigen unknown.

Study-level results: Only blood was sampled; tissue repertoires likely differ. Generally, naive subsets (rather than memory subsets) showed larger estimated richness. In contrast to clonotypes shared by all four donors, non-shared clonotypes had lower generation probabilities.

Sequencing used immunoSEQ multiplex PCR; TCRdb keeps in-frame clones, though not all of them. The table shows more than 2 million clones, with roughly 96% occurring only once. This clonotype was obtained from a man aged 18 to 35 in good health. Sequencing was performed on naive CD4+ T cells sorted from blood. Subset described: CD45RA+ positively selected. This rearrangement joins TRBV10-2 to TRBJ1-1; TRBD1 might be the D (6 bases). CDR3 loop: CASSDEGVRPEAFF. CDR3 DNA sequence: TGCGCCAGCAGTGACGAGGGGGTACGCCCTGAAGCTTTCTTT.